This T cell receptor beta chain was found in a study of blood T cell repertoires in COVID-19. Study-level information: Acute and convalescent COVID-19 specimens originated in the United States, Italy and Spain. The cDNA or gDNA used as material had been derived from T cells, B-cell-depleted T cells, or PBMCs.

Germline loops: CDR1 SEHNR, CDR2 FQNEAQ (reference sequence). The V and J ends lost 6 bases and 5 bases, in that order; junction bases with no gene match: 3. The CDR3 covers 13 residues. In the original processing: By means of reference gene primer amplification, nucleated cell counts were estimated. Some clones are missing from TCRdb's copy, which holds only in-frame ones; the method was immunoSEQ multiplex PCR. D and trimming were read from the DNA, whereas the V and J calls and clone size are those reported in that table. The sample holds about 330,000 clones, over 75% seen once. The source of this sequence is a woman aged 45 to 65 with active or convalescent COVID-19. The J gene is TRBJ2-7, the V gene TRBV7-9; 11 bases fit TRBD2. Sequencing was done on a sample of peripheral blood. The CDR3 spells CASRLAGANEQYF. DNA of the CDR3: TGTGCCAGCAGACTAGCGGGAGCGAACGAGCAGTACTTC.